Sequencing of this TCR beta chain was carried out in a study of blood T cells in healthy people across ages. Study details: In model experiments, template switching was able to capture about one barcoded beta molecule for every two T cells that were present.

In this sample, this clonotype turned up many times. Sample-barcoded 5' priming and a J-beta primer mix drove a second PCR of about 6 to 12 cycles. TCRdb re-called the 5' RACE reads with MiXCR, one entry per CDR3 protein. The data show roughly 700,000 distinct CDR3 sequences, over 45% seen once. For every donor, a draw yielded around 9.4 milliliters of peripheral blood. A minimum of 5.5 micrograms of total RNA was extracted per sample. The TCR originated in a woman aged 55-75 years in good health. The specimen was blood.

This CDR3 reads CASSSRTSGSDTQYF. The CDR3 DNA follows: TGCGCCAGCAGCTCTAGGACTAGCGGGAGTGATACGCAGTATTTT. This chain connects TRBV5-1 to TRBJ2-3; 13 bases line up with TRBD2. The CDR3 has 15 residues. V was clipped by 3 bases and J by 6 bases; unmatched bases: 4. The V gene's germline CDR1 is SGHRS and CDR2 YFSETQ.